This T cell receptor beta chain was sequenced for a study of OX40 agonist ivuxolimab in advanced cancers. Study-level background: Anti-PD-1, anti-PD-L1 or anti-CTLA-4 therapy given earlier was allowed, and approximately 40% had some.

V was clipped by 1 base and J by 3 bases; unmatched bases: 8. Germline V gene lookup returns CDR1 SGHRS and CDR2 YFSETQ. The CDR3 consists of 16 residues. Data came from immunoSEQ multiplex PCR; TCRdb stores just in-frame clones and leaves some out. The sample carries 80,000 to 95,000 clones, 65% to 90% recorded once. Material: CD4+ or CD8+ T cells sorted from blood, obtained in a trial of the OX40 agonist ivuxolimab. This receptor was obtained from an adult with an advanced solid tumor such as melanoma, head and neck, liver or kidney cancer. The chain uses TRBV5-1 and TRBJ1-1, with 8 nucleotides matching TRBD1. The CDR3 protein is CASSLSQGAKDTEAFF. The CDR3 nucleotides read TGCGCCAGCAGCTTGTCCCAGGGGGCGAAGGACACTGAAGCTTTCTTT.